This T cell receptor (beta chain) was captured in a study of chemoradiotherapy in HPV16-positive cancers. The wider study: Candidate HPV-specific clones and shared TCR motifs came from two HPV16-positive patients.

V lost 2 bases and J 11 bases, leaving 10 bases between the germline ends. Per the germline V gene, CDR1 is SGDLS and CDR2 is YYNGEE. The CDR3 covers 12 residues. Findings and caveats of the study: In HPV16-positive patients, HPV-responsive T-cell expansion tracked better recurrence-free survival. Candidate HPV-specific clones and E7-related TCR motifs grew in tumor during treatment. HPV-specific T cells were functionally defined from only two HPV16-positive patients.

Sequencing used immunoSEQ multiplex PCR; TCRdb keeps in-frame clones, though not all of them. Among roughly 16,000 clones, roughly nine tenths were seen once, and the ten largest hold roughly an eighth. In regard to this clone: Its antigen is not known.

This sequence joins TRBV9 and TRBJ1-4, with D unclear. The sequenced sample was blood, obtained from a patient who underwent chemoradiotherapy. The clonotype was recovered from a human donor with HPV-associated anogenital cancer. Written as DNA, the CDR3 is TGTGCCAGCAGCGTTGAGGGAGGGAAACTGTTTTTT. Translated, it gives CASSVEGGKLFF.